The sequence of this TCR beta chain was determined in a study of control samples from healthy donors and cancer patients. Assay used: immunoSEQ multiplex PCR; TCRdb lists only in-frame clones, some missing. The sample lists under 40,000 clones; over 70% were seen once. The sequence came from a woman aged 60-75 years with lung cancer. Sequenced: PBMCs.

The CDR3 DNA reads TGTGCCAGCACCTCGGCGGGGGTGCTGAACACTGAAGCTTTCTTT. Encoded protein: CASTSAGVLNTEAFF. The chain combines TRBV7-9 with TRBJ1-1, with a weak D call TRBD1 (5 bases). The CDR3 has 15 amino acids. From germline, CDR1 is SEHNR and CDR2 FQNEAQ (reference sequence). The V gene lost 7 bases and the J gene lost 0 bases, with 15 bases spanning the gap.